This T cell receptor (beta chain) derives from a study of shared clonotypes between healthy human individuals. Study-level findings and limits: Measured sharing among donors was expected to vary with sequencing depth.

This clone appeared a few times. Its antigen is still unknown. Genomic DNA (from each subset) was split evenly across several immunoSEQ plates. Every unsorted PBMC PCR replicate was loaded with 300 ng DNA, approximately 30,000 T cell genomes. Profiled with immunoSEQ multiplex PCR; TCRdb holds only in-frame clones, not every one. The sample shows over 400,000 clones, around 80% of them seen only once. Healthy and HIV-negative, the adult donors had no recent acute infections or vaccinations. This receptor was obtained from a woman in her forties in good health. Some clones in this sample may be carry-over from other donors' samples. Sequencing used PBMCs.

CDR3 loop: CASSTRIRDRPQYF. The CDR3 DNA is TGTGCCAGTAGTACTCGCATCCGGGACAGGCCCCAGTACTTC. J is TRBJ2-5 and V is TRBV19; 8 bases are a match to TRBD1. The CDR3 loop spans 14 amino acids. Germline V gene data show CDR1 as LNHDA and CDR2 as SQIVND (reference sequence). The V segment lost 4 bases and the J segment 9 bases; nucleotides outside the gene matches: 10.